Below, 21 T cell receptor beta chains from the same sample are listed, as sequenced in a study of T cells in tumors after PD-1 blockade. Assay: immunoSEQ multiplex PCR; the TCRdb copy retains only in-frame clones and omits some. The data contain approximately 35,000 clones, roughly 78% of them singletons. Sequencing was performed on PBMCs, taken before anti-PD-1 treatment. Every receptor here comes from a human donor with basal cell carcinoma.

In this sample, this clone turned up a few times. The rearrangement joins TRBV7-8 to TRBJ1-6; D gene ambiguous. CDR1 SGHVS and CDR2 FQNEAQ come from the germline V gene. Trimming left V 2 bases short and J 10 bases short, with 9 bases between. The CDR3 runs to 13 residues. The CDR3 loop is CASSLLSNSPLHF. CDR3 in DNA: TGTGCCAGCAGCTTATTATCGAACTCACCCCTCCACTTT.

This clone was picked up one time. This rearrangement joins TRBV6-5 to TRBJ1-6; D perhaps matches TRBD1 (6 bases). Trimming took 8 bases from V and 7 from J, leaving 15 bases between them. The CDR3 spans 14 residues. CDR1 is MNHEY, CDR2 SVGAGI, per germline. CDR3 sequence (DNA): TGTGCCAGCGCCCGGGACACGTGGAATTCACCCCTCCACTTT. As protein: CASARDTWNSPLHF.

The chain combines TRBV19 with TRBJ2-3; 12 positions agree with TRBD1. J was trimmed by 0 bases and V by 5 bases; bases with no gene match: 3. The CDR3 has 16 residues. Germline V gene sequence: CDR1 LNHDA, CDR2 SQIVND (reference sequence). The DNA for the CDR3 is TGTGCCAGTAGTGGGACAGGGGGCTGGAGCACAGATACGCAGTATTTT. Its translation is CASSGTGGWSTDTQYF.

The chain joins TRBV19 to TRBJ2-5, with D hard to call. The CDR3 consists of 13 residues. V was trimmed by 4 bases and J by 1 base, leaving 7 bases between them. CDR1 is LNHDA and CDR2 is SQIVND in the germline V gene (reference sequence). For the CDR3, the DNA is TGTGCCAGTAGTAACCCCCCCCAAGAGACCCAGTACTTC. This encodes CASSNPPQETQYF.

The rearrangement uses TRBV5-1 and TRBJ2-3, with 12 bases fitting TRBD2. CDR3 size: 17 residues. Germline CDR1 SGHRS, CDR2 YFSETQ. Unmatched junction bases numbered 12, after V lost 7 bases and J lost 3 bases. CDR3 nucleotide sequence: TGCGCCAGCTGTACCCTACCCGGGACTAGCGGGACAGATACGCAGTATTTT. It codes for CASCTLPGTSGTDTQYF. The full variable domain, rest sourced from reference TRBV5-1 and TRBJ2-3, is KAGVTQTPRYLIKTRGQQVTLSCSPISGHRSVSWYQQTPGQGLQFLFEYFSETQRNKGNFPGRFSGRQFSNSRSEMNVSTLELGDSALYLCASCTLPGTSGTDTQYFGPGTRLTVL.

The chain couples TRBV18 to TRBJ1-2; 8 nucleotides line up with TRBD1. This CDR3 contains 15 residues. V lost 3 bases to trimming and J lost 4 bases; unmatched junction nucleotides: 7. The germline gives CDR1 KGHSH, CDR2 LQKENI. CDR3 protein: CASSPRDRNSYGYTF. In DNA form, the CDR3 reads TGTGCCAGCTCACCGCGGGACAGGAACTCCTATGGCTACACCTTC.

The chain couples TRBV20-1 to TRBJ2-1; D might be TRBD2 (5 bases). This CDR3 is built from 12 residues. Germline V gene data show CDR1 as DFQATT and CDR2 as SNEGSKA (reference sequence). The V gene lost 3 bases and the J gene lost 4 bases, with 7 bases spanning the gap. CDR3 DNA: TGCAGTGCTAGTCTAGCTTACAATGAGCAGTTCTTC. Its protein is CSASLAYNEQFF.

V usage is TRBV5-6 and J usage is TRBJ1-5, with D perhaps TRBD1 (5 bases). Germline V CDR1 and CDR2: SGHDT, YYEEEE. The V end lost 2 bases, the J end lost 0 bases, and 12 bases lay between the germline ends. This CDR3 is built from 16 residues. CDR3 in amino acids: CASSFQQGYSNQPQHF. The CDR3 DNA sequence: TGTGCCAGCAGCTTTCAGCAGGGTTATAGCAATCAGCCCCAGCATTTT.

This rearrangement joins TRBV4-2 to TRBJ2-1; tentatively, D is TRBD1 (5 bases). V was cut by 1 base and J by 1 base, with 8 bases left in between. The germline V gene encodes CDR1 LGHNA and CDR2 YNFKEQ. The CDR3 length is 15 residues. CDR3 nucleotides: TGTGCCAGCAGCCAAGTGAAGGGGTCCTACAATGAGCAGTTCTTC. It translates to CASSQVKGSYNEQFF.

V is TRBV18 and J is TRBJ2-5; D possibly matches TRBD1 or TRBD2 (5 bases each). The CDR3 loop spans 15 amino acids. CDR1 and CDR2 (germline): KGHSH, LQKENI. V was shortened by 6 bases and J by 2 bases, with 16 bases between the two germline ends. In DNA, the CDR3 is TGTGCCAGCTCGCGGCGAGTGGGGGATCAAGAGACCCAGTACTTC. Its translation: CASSRRVGDQETQYF.

This chain uses TRBV4-2 with TRBJ2-7; 8 nucleotides align to TRBD2. V lost 0 bases and J lost 0; bases outside the gene matches: 1. CDR1 and CDR2 (germline): LGHNA, YNFKEQ. The CDR3 is 15 amino acids. DNA for the CDR3: TGTGCCAGCAGCCAAGAACTAGCGGTCTCCTACGAGCAGTACTTC. It yields the protein CASSQELAVSYEQYF.

The J gene is TRBJ2-7, the V gene TRBV28; 8 bases are shared with TRBD1. In germline, CDR1 is MDHEN, CDR2 SYDVKM. The CDR3 runs 13 residues. After removal of 7 bases from V and 7 bases from J, the junction contained 9 bases not matched to a gene. The CDR3 here is CASTQGAGWEQYF. In DNA, the CDR3 is TGTGCCAGCACCCAGGGGGCAGGGTGGGAGCAGTACTTC.

The sample holds one count of this clone. The chain combines TRBV2 with TRBJ1-1; unclear D gene. The CDR3 runs to 14 residues. Germline-derived CDR1 and CDR2 are SNHLY and FYNNEI. Trimming cost V 1 base and J 3 bases, with 9 bases left between them. The CDR3 reads CASSEGFWDTEAFF. In DNA form, the CDR3 reads TGTGCCAGCAGTGAAGGGTTTTGGGACACTGAAGCTTTCTTT. The entire variable domain, with the rest obtained from reference TRBV2 and TRBJ1-1, is as follows: EPEVTQTPSHQVTQMGQEVILRCVPISNHLYFYWYRQILGQKVEFLVSFYNNEISEKSEIFDDQFSVERPDGSNFTLKIRSTKLEDSAMYFCASSEGFWDTEAFFGQGTRLTVV.

The rearrangement uses TRBV7-8 and TRBJ1-6, with D unclear. Germline values: CDR1 SGHVS, CDR2 FQNEAQ. The CDR3 is 14 residues long. Trimming left V 2 bases short and J 8 bases short, with 10 bases between. The CDR3 loop reads CASSLRAADSPLHF. CDR3 DNA sequence: TGTGCCAGCAGCTTACGGGCAGCTGATTCACCCCTCCACTTT.

The chain uses TRBV7-9 and TRBJ2-1, with D perhaps given as TRBD1 or TRBD2 (5 bases each). The CDR3 loop spans 16 amino acids. From germline, CDR1 is SEHNR and CDR2 FQNEAQ (reference sequence). Trimming removed 8 bases at V and 2 bases at J, with 19 bases between. The CDR3 reads CASESPLGEPYNEQFF. In nucleotides, the CDR3 is TGTGCCAGCGAATCCCCCCTGGGGGAACCCTACAATGAGCAGTTCTTC.

The chain has TRBV19 and TRBJ2-5, with a tentative D call TRBD1 (5 bases). The ends were cut back, 9 bases at V and 0 bases at J, with 11 bases in the middle. The germline V gene has CDR1 LNHDA and CDR2 SQIVND (reference sequence). The CDR3 runs to 13 residues. The CDR3 spells CASSDRHQETQYF. The CDR3 region has the DNA TGTGCCAGCTCTGACAGACACCAAGAGACCCAGTACTTC.

V usage is TRBV7-2 and J usage is TRBJ1-2; no definite D call. V was cut by 2 bases and J by 7 bases, with 8 bases left in between. CDR3 length: 12 residues. CDR1 is SGHTA, CDR2 FQGNSA, per germline. CDR3 region: CASSLKVTGYTF. CDR3 bases: TGTGCCAGCAGCTTAAAAGTCACTGGCTACACCTTC.

The chain employs TRBV7-2 and TRBJ2-5, with TRBD1 matching 7 bases. Per the germline V gene, CDR1 is SGHTA and CDR2 is FQGNSA. With 4 bases clipped from V and 5 bases from J, the junction kept 13 bases outside the gene matches. The CDR3 runs to 16 residues. CDR3 nucleotide sequence: TGTGCCAGCAGCTCTTCCAGGGGGTGGGGAGAGGAGACCCAGTACTTC. It translates to CASSSSRGWGEETQYF.

The chain combines TRBV5-1 with TRBJ2-3; 9 nucleotides agree with TRBD1. The ends lost 0 bases at V and 6 bases at J; junction bases unmatched: 8. Germline V gives CDR1 SGHRS, CDR2 YFSETQ. This CDR3 is built from 16 residues. The CDR3 protein is CASSLGGTGLRDTQYF. The CDR3 DNA follows: TGCGCCAGCAGCTTGGGTGGGACAGGGTTGCGGGATACGCAGTATTTT. The variable domain in full, completed from reference TRBV5-1 and TRBJ2-3, reads KAGVTQTPRYLIKTRGQQVTLSCSPISGHRSVSWYQQTPGQGLQFLFEYFSETQRNKGNFPGRFSGRQFSNSRSEMNVSTLELGDSALYLCASSLGGTGLRDTQYFGPGTRLTVL.

V and J are TRBV30 and TRBJ1-3; unclear D gene. Germline loops: CDR1 GTSNPN, CDR2 SVGIG (reference sequence). Trimming shortened V by 0 bases and J by 3 bases, and 12 bases separated the two germline ends. The CDR3 runs to 15 residues. CDR3 DNA sequence: TGTGCCTGGAGTGTCGGTTTAGTTTTTGGAAACACCATATATTTT. Protein sequence: CAWSVGLVFGNTIYF.

The chain has TRBV6-5 and TRBJ2-5, with D tentatively TRBD2 (7 bases). The CDR3 has 15 amino acids. Germline CDR1 and CDR2: MNHEY and SVGAGI. Trimming removed 7 bases at V and 6 bases at J, with 21 bases between. This CDR3 reads CASTSPERGAKTQYF. In DNA, the CDR3 is TGTGCCAGCACCAGCCCCGAACGGGGGGCGAAGACCCAGTACTTC.